This TCR beta chain was sequenced in a study of T cell responses to AZD1222 COVID-19 vaccine. Sequencing was performed with immunoSEQ multiplex PCR; in TCRdb, only in-frame clones are kept and a portion is missing. Here the sample spans more than 150,000 clones, about 92% being singletons. V was trimmed by 3 bases and J by 5 bases, leaving 10 bases between them. The CDR3 extends over 13 amino acids. Germline lookup yields CDR1 MNHEY and CDR2 SMNVEV (reference sequence). This chain connects TRBV27 to TRBJ1-2; D is uncertain. The source was peripheral blood, collected on day 0 of AZD1222 vaccination. The sequence derives from an adult in good health. The CDR3 spells CASSFGQRYGYTF. As DNA, the CDR3 is TGTGCCAGCAGTTTCGGGCAGCGGTATGGCTACACCTTC.